One sample yielded the 27 T cell receptor beta chains listed below, sequenced in a study of STAT5B mutations in CD4+ large granular lymphocyte leukemia. The method was immunoSEQ multiplex PCR; TCRdb's version includes in-frame clones alone and lacks a portion of them. The repertoire holds around 43,000 clones, with approximately 83% as singletons. Sequenced: CD4+ T cells from blood buffy coats. The receptor source for this set is a human donor in good health.

This chain links TRBV30 with TRBJ1-4; D might be TRBD1 (5 bases). Germline V gene sequence: CDR1 GTSNPN, CDR2 SVGIG (reference sequence). Trimming pared 3 bases from V and 5 bases from J, leaving 16 bases between. This CDR3 region has 15 residues. CDR3 sequence: CAWSLETRANEKLFF. Written as DNA, the CDR3 is TGTGCCTGGAGCCTCGAGACCAGGGCCAATGAAAAACTGTTTTTT. Complete variable domain (other parts from reference TRBV30 and TRBJ1-4): SQTIHQWPATLVQPVGSPLSLECTVEGTSNPNLYWYRQAAGRGLQLLFYSVGIGQISSEVPQNLSASRPQDRQFILSSKKLLLSDSGFYLCAWSLETRANEKLFFGSGTQLSVL.

The rearrangement joins TRBV5-1 to TRBJ2-5; 7 positions agree with TRBD2. The CDR3 has 14 amino acids. The J segment lost 3 bases and the V segment lost 2 bases, leaving 4 bases of the junction unmatched. Germline V gives CDR1 SGHRS, CDR2 YFSETQ. Here the CDR3 DNA reads TGCGCCAGCAGCTTCGGGACTACCAAAGAGACCCAGTACTTC. This encodes CASSFGTTKETQYF.

This sequence joins TRBV19 and TRBJ1-2; TRBD1 agrees at 7 bases. The CDR3 totals 14 residues. V shed 9 bases and J 1 base; nucleotides not matched to a gene: 8. In germline, CDR1 is LNHDA, CDR2 SQIVND (reference sequence). The CDR3 protein is CASRDSRGNYGYTF. CDR3 in DNA: TGTGCCAGCCGGGACAGTCGGGGTAACTATGGCTACACCTTC. The variable domain in full, completed from reference TRBV19 and TRBJ1-2, reads DGGITQSPKYLFRKEGQNVTLSCEQNLNHDAMYWYRQDPGQGLRLIYYSQIVNDFQKGDIAEGYSVSREKKESFPLTVTSAQKNPTAFYLCASRDSRGNYGYTFGSGTRLTVV.

This rearrangement joins TRBV5-1 to TRBJ2-1; D is possibly TRBD2 (6 bases). The V gene lost 3 bases and the J gene lost 0 bases, with 16 bases spanning the gap. Germline CDR1 and CDR2: SGHRS and YFSETQ. This CDR3 has 17 amino acids. CDR3 loop: CASSSILAEFSYNEQFF. CDR3 nucleotides: TGCGCCAGCAGCTCCATCTTAGCGGAATTCTCCTACAATGAGCAGTTCTTC.

The chain is built from TRBV12-5 and TRBJ2-2; unclear D gene. Trimming cost V 3 bases and J 6 bases, with 5 bases left between them. The germline V gene has CDR1 LGHNT and CDR2 FRNRAP. The CDR3 consists of 12 residues. CDR3 amino acids: CASGFGPGELFF. CDR3 coding DNA: TGTGCTAGTGGTTTCGGGCCCGGGGAGCTGTTTTTT.

The chain employs TRBV29-1 and TRBJ1-4; the match to TRBD1 covers 11 bases. This CDR3 contains 13 residues. The trim removed 5 bases at V and 10 bases at J, leaving 6 bases unmatched. Germline V lookup: CDR1 SQVTM, CDR2 ANQGSEA. Here the CDR3 DNA reads TGCAGCGTTCCCGGACAGGGGGCTGGAAAACTGTTTTTT. This gives the protein CSVPGQGAGKLFF.

The chain recombines TRBV7-3 with TRBJ1-5; D remains unclear. Trimming removed 3 bases at V and 4 bases at J, with 13 bases between. Germline loops: CDR1 SGHTA, CDR2 FQGTGA. This CDR3 spans 15 amino acids. CDR3 nucleotide sequence: TGTGCCAGCAGCTTGAATGTCCGGGAGAATCAGCCCCAGCATTTT. Protein product: CASSLNVRENQPQHF.

V usage is TRBV5-5 and J usage is TRBJ1-2; D ambiguous. CDR3 length: 14 residues. V lost 0 bases to trimming and J lost 4 bases, with 10 bases between them. Germline values: CDR1 SGHKS, CDR2 YYEKEE (reference sequence). The chain's CDR3 is CASSLVSAGYGYTF. The DNA for the CDR3 is TGTGCCAGCAGCTTGGTATCGGCAGGCTATGGCTACACCTTC.

The rearrangement uses TRBV27 and TRBJ2-7; TRBD1 is a possible D gene (5 bases). The CDR3 loop spans 12 amino acids. Trimming left V 6 bases short and J 6 bases short, with 12 bases between. Looked up from germline, CDR1 is MNHEY and CDR2 is SMNVEV (reference sequence). The CDR3 region is CASRPQGGEQYF. The CDR3 DNA is TGTGCCAGCAGGCCCCAGGGCGGCGAGCAGTACTTC.

Regarding this clone: A read error may produce the germline difference seen at one junction end. The rearrangement links TRBV7-3 to TRBJ1-1; 7 nucleotides agree with TRBD1. Germline V CDR1 and CDR2: SGHTA, FQGTGA. The CDR3 loop spans 11 amino acids. Written as DNA, the CDR3 is TGTGCCAGCAGCCTAACAGGGGTAGCTTTCTTT. Its protein is CASSLTGVAFF.

This sequence joins TRBV11-2 and TRBJ2-1, with a weak D call TRBD2 (5 bases). Germline V gene lookup returns CDR1 SGHAT and CDR2 FQNNGV. This CDR3 has 16 amino acids. V lost 0 bases, J lost 4 bases, and 13 bases lay in between. CDR3 sequence: CASSLEELARYNEQFF. CDR3 nucleotide sequence: TGTGCCAGCAGCTTAGAGGAGCTAGCCCGATACAATGAGCAGTTCTTC.

This rearrangement joins TRBV27 to TRBJ2-1; the D gene could be TRBD1 or TRBD2 (5 bases each). Germline V lookup: CDR1 MNHEY, CDR2 SMNVEV (reference sequence). CDR3 size: 15 residues. Between the trimmed V and J ends, which lost 5 bases and 7 bases, there was a span of 18 bases. CDR3 in amino acids: CASSLGARLTNEQFF. DNA for the CDR3: TGTGCCAGCAGTCTCGGGGCTAGACTGACTAATGAGCAGTTCTTC.

The rearrangement links TRBV29-1 to TRBJ2-4; tentative D call: TRBD1 (6 bases). V was cut by 6 bases and J by 3 bases, with 15 bases left in between. Germline CDR1 is SQVTM and CDR2 is ANQGSEA. There are 14 residues in the CDR3. The DNA of the CDR3 is TGCAGCGTAGCCACAGGGAATCACAAAAACATTCAGTACTTC. As protein: CSVATGNHKNIQYF.

The chain carries TRBV7-8 and TRBJ2-7; weak D call: TRBD2 (5 bases). CDR1 is SGHVS and CDR2 is FQNEAQ in the germline V gene. This CDR3 region has 13 residues. The V and J ends lost 4 bases and 4 bases respectively, with 11 bases between them. The CDR3 nucleotides read TGTGCCAGCAGCTCTTACGAGGGATACGAGCAGTACTTC. Translation gives CASSSYEGYEQYF.

The gene calls are TRBV29-1 and TRBJ2-3; 8 nucleotides match TRBD2. Trimming took 7 bases from V and 5 from J; bases not matched to a gene: 20. Looked up from germline, CDR1 is SQVTM and CDR2 is ANQGSEA. The CDR3 loop spans 17 amino acids. The CDR3 region is CSAIRGPGPGGIDTQYF. The CDR3 bases are TGCAGCGCAATCCGGGGGCCCGGACCGGGAGGGATAGATACGCAGTATTTT.

The chain is built from TRBV27 and TRBJ2-7, with 11 bases fitting TRBD2. Per germline, CDR1 MNHEY and CDR2 SMNVEV (reference sequence). With 5 bases clipped from V and 1 base from J, the junction kept 7 bases outside the gene matches. The CDR3 spans 16 residues. In DNA, the CDR3 is TGTGCCAGCAGTCGCGCCGGGACTAGCGGTTCCTACGAGCAGTACTTC. Translated: CASSRAGTSGSYEQYF.

The chain recombines TRBV27 with TRBJ2-2; 10 bases are a match to TRBD2. The J segment lost 8 bases and the V segment lost 0 bases, leaving 12 bases of the junction unmatched. Germline V gene data show CDR1 as MNHEY and CDR2 as SMNVEV (reference sequence). This CDR3 region has 18 residues. This chain's CDR3 is CASSLSRTSGMGGGELFF. CDR3 DNA: TGTGCCAGCAGTTTATCTAGGACTAGCGGAATGGGGGGAGGGGAGCTGTTTTTT.

The rearrangement links TRBV7-9 to TRBJ2-3; TRBD1 matches at 11 bases. J gave up 4 bases and V 5 bases, and 14 bases lay outside the gene matches. Germline assignment: CDR1 SEHNR and CDR2 FQNEAQ (reference sequence). The CDR3 totals 18 residues. Here the CDR3 reads CASSLRDRGYAIADTQYF. For the CDR3, the DNA is TGTGCCAGCAGCCTGCGGGACAGGGGGTACGCGATAGCAGATACGCAGTATTTT.

This clone was picked up one time. The rearrangement uses TRBV2 and TRBJ2-1; TRBD1 might be the D (6 bases). The germline CDR1 and CDR2 sequences are SNHLY and FYNNEI. This CDR3 region has 13 residues. Between the trimmed V and J ends, which lost 6 bases and 2 bases, there was a span of 8 bases. The CDR3 spells CASRRDTYNEQFF. The DNA for the CDR3 is TGTGCCAGCAGACGGGACACCTACAATGAGCAGTTCTTC.

The chain carries TRBV7-2 and TRBJ2-1; no reliable D call. Germline V lookup: CDR1 SGHTA, CDR2 FQGNSA. The CDR3 extends over 12 amino acids. Trimming removed 1 base from V and 10 bases from J, with 8 bases in between. The CDR3 loop reads CASSLVRVEQFF. In DNA form, the CDR3 reads TGTGCCAGCAGCTTAGTAAGGGTCGAGCAGTTCTTC.

The chain employs TRBV5-4 and TRBJ1-4, with 7 bases lining up with TRBD1. CDR1 SGHNT and CDR2 YYREEE come from the germline V gene (reference sequence). V trimming: 4 bases; J trimming: 3 bases; junction bases outside the gene matches: 6. The CDR3 consists of 15 residues. This CDR3 is CASSLGTEPNEKLFF. The CDR3 DNA reads as TGTGCCAGCAGCCTTGGGACAGAGCCTAATGAAAAACTGTTTTTT.

The CDR3 spells CSVEGQGGTEAFF. In nucleotides, the CDR3 is TGCAGCGTTGAAGGTCAGGGGGGCACTGAAGCTTTCTTT. The chain joins TRBV29-1 to TRBJ1-1; the match to TRBD1 covers 7 bases. J gave up 4 bases and V 1 base, and 3 bases lay outside the gene matches. Germline-derived CDR1 and CDR2 are SQVTM and ANQGSEA. The CDR3 contains 13 residues.

V and J are TRBV25-1 and TRBJ1-2, with D tentatively TRBD1 (5 bases). Germline CDR1 MGHDK, CDR2 SYGVNS. The V end was cut by 5 bases, the J end by 5 bases, with 6 bases between. This CDR3 is built from 11 residues. The CDR3 DNA is TGTGCCAGCAGTCGGGGGTATGGCTACACCTTC. This codes for CASSRGYGYTF.

This sequence joins TRBV12-1 and TRBJ1-1. TRBV12-1 is a pseudogene locus. The CDR3 sequence is 17 residues long. In nucleotides, the CDR3 is TGTGCCAGCAGCTTTGACTCAGACCGCCTCGAGGACACTGAAGCTTTCTTT. Protein: CASSFDSDRLEDTEAFF.

The rearrangement links TRBV7-6 to TRBJ2-7, with 10 bases identical to TRBD2. The CDR3 is 15 amino acids. V shed 5 bases, J shed 2 bases, and the junction held 6 bases outside the gene matches. CDR1 is SGHVS, CDR2 FNYEAQ, per germline. CDR3 sequence reads: CASSPGSGRAYEQYF. CDR3 in DNA: TGTGCCAGCAGCCCGGGGAGCGGGAGGGCCTACGAGCAGTACTTC.

The chain links TRBV5-4 to TRBJ2-5, with D perhaps assigned TRBD1 or TRBD2 (5 bases each). This CDR3 spans 17 amino acids. Trimming pared 0 bases from V and 5 bases from J, leaving 20 bases between. Per the germline V gene, CDR1 is SGHNT and CDR2 is YYREEE (reference sequence). The DNA of the CDR3 is TGTGCCAGCAGCTTGGATTTCTTTGGGGGTTCGGAGGAGACCCAGTACTTC. As protein: CASSLDFFGGSEETQYF.

This chain links TRBV6-5 with TRBJ2-1; no reliable D call. CDR3 length: 12 amino acids. Germline V gene sequence: CDR1 MNHEY, CDR2 SVGAGI. V was trimmed by 8 bases and J by 7 bases, leaving 12 bases between them. The CDR3, as DNA: TGTGCCAGCTCCCCGCGAAGGAATGAGCAGTTCTTC. It encodes CASSPRRNEQFF.